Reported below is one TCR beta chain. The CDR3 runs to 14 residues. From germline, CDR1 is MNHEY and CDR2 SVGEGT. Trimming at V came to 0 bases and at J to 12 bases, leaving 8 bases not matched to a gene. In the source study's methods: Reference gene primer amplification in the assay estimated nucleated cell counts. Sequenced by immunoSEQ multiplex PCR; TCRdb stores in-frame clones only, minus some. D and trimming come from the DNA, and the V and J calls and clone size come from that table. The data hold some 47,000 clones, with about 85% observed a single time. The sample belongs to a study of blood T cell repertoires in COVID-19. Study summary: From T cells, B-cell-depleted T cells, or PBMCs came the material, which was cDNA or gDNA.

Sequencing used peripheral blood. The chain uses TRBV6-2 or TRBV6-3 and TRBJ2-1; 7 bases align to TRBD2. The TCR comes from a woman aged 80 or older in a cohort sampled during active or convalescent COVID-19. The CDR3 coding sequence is TGTGCCAGCAGTTACTCGGTTCGCGGGAGAGGGCAGTTCTTC. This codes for CASSYSVRGRGQFF.